This T cell receptor (beta chain) came from a study of blood T cell repertoires in COVID-19. Study as a whole: Sources were T cells, B-cell-depleted T cells, or PBMCs; the material itself was cDNA or gDNA.

Original methodology: Amplifying reference gene primers gave estimates of nucleated cell counts. Repertoires were generated with immunoSEQ multiplex PCR, while TCRdb's copy carries only in-frame clones and drops some. That table gives V, J and clone size, and the DNA gave D and trimming. The repertoire includes 49,000 or so clones, around nine tenths of them detected once, and about 6.7% sits in the top ten. Germline lookup yields CDR1 LNHDA and CDR2 SQIVND (reference sequence). The CDR3 is 14 residues long. V was clipped by 6 bases and J by 0 bases, with 9 bases between them. The chain has TRBV19 and TRBJ2-1; D is ambiguous. Sequencing input: peripheral blood. This receptor was obtained from a man aged 50 to 59 with active COVID-19. As DNA, the CDR3 is TGTGCCAGTAGCGCCCCGAGCTCCTACAATGAGCAGTTCTTC. Its protein product is CASSAPSSYNEQFF.